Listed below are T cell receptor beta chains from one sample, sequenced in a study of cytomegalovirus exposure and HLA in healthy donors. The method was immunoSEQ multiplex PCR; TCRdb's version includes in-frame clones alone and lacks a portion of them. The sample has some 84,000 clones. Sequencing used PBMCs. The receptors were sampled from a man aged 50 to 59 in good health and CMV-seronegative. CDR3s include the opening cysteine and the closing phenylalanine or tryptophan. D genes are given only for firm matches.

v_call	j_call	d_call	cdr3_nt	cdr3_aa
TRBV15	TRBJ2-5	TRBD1	TGTGCCACCAGCAGAACGCCCCCCCGGACAGGGGCAGGGGAGACCCAGTACTTC	CATSRTPPRTGAGETQYF
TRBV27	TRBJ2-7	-	TGTGCCAGCAGTTTGAACAACTACGAGCAGTACTTC	CASSLNNYEQYF
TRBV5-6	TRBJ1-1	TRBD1	TGTGCCAGCAGTCAGGGGACAGGGTCGTCCACTGAAGCTTTCTTT	CASSQGTGSSTEAFF
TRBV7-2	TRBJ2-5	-	TGTGCCAGCAGCTTTAGCGCCCTAAGGGGGGAGACCCAGTACTTC	CASSFSALRGETQYF
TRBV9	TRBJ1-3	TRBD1	TGTGCCAGCAGCGTAGGGACAGGGGCCACCATATATTTT	CASSVGTGATIYF
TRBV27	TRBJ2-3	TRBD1	TGTGCCAGCAGGATCTATGGGACAGGGGGAGGCAGAGATACGCAGTATTTT	CASRIYGTGGGRDTQYF
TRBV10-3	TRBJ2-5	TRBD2	TGTGCCATCAGTGTCGGCGGGGGTTCGGAGACCCAGTACTTC	CAISVGGGSETQYF
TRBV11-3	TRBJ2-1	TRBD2	TGTGCCAGCAGCTTAGGGCTAGCGGGGGGCCAGAACGATGAGCAGTTCTTC	CASSLGLAGGQNDEQFF
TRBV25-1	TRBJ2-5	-	TGTGCCGGCAGTGCCCACAGGGCCCAAGAGACCCAGTACTTC	CAGSAHRAQETQYF
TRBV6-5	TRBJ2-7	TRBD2	TGTGCCAGCAGTTTGGGACTAGCCGACGAGCAGTACTTC	CASSLGLADEQYF
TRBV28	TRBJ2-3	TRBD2	TGTGCCAGCAGTTTTGGACTAGCGGGGAACACAGATACGCAGTATTTT	CASSFGLAGNTDTQYF
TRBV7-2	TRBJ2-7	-	TGTGCCAGCAGCTTAAACCGGGGGGCAGGGAAGACCTACGAGCAGTACTTC	CASSLNRGAGKTYEQYF
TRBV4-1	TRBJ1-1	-	TGCGCCAGCAGCCCGGGCACGGGACATTCGAACACTGAAGCTTTCTTT	CASSPGTGHSNTEAFF
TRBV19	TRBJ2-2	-	TGTGCCAGTAGTGGAGGGACCCGGAGCACCGGGGAGCTGTTTTTT	CASSGGTRSTGELFF
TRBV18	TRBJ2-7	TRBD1	TGTGCCAGCTCACCAGTGGACAGGGCCGAGCAGTACTTC	CASSPVDRAEQYF
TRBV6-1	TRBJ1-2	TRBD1	TGTGCCAGCAGTGAATATCGGACAGGGCGCTATGGCTACACCTTC	CASSEYRTGRYGYTF
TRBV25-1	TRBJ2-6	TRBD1	TGTGCCAGCAGCATTCGACAGGGTCTTACCGGGGCCAACGTCCTGACTTTC	CASSIRQGLTGANVLTF
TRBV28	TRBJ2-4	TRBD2	TGTGCCAGCAGTTTATGGGGGGAGGGCAAAAACATTCAGTACTTC	CASSLWGEGKNIQYF
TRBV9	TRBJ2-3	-	TGTGCCAGCAGCGACCAGTTGGGACTCCCCCTCACAGATACGCAGTATTTT	CASSDQLGLPLTDTQYF
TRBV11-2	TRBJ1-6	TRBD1	TGTGCCAGCAGCAAGGGACAGCTCTCCTCCTATAATTCACCCCTCCACTTT	CASSKGQLSSYNSPLHF
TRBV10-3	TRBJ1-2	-	TGTGCCATCAGGGGAGTACGGGCCTCTACACGTTCTAACTATGGCTACACCTTC	CAIRGVRASTRSNYGYTF